A selection of T cell receptor beta chains follows, all from one sample in a study of shared clonotypes between healthy human individuals. Clones were sequenced by immunoSEQ multiplex PCR, and TCRdb holds only the in-frame ones, with some missing. This table has roughly 2,000,000 clones, just under 95% appearing once. The sequenced material came from naive CD8+ T cells from PBMCs. The source of these receptors is a man between 18 and 29 years old in good health. Some clones in this sample may be carry-over from other donors' samples. Each CDR3 is given with its conserved first and last residue. The D gene is left open where the match is weak. The size entry is marked missing in some rows and otherwise reads once, few, many or a size class.

CDR3 DNA: TGTGCCAGCAGCTTAGCAGCGGGGGACACCGGGGAGCTGTTTTTT
CDR3 protein: CASSLAAGDTGELFF
J gene: TRBJ2-2
V gene: TRBV7-9
D gene: TRBD2
clone size: NA

CDR3 DNA: TGCGCCAGCAGCCAAGACAGGACTAGCGGTTCCTACAATGAGCAGTTCTTC
CDR3 protein: CASSQDRTSGSYNEQFF
J gene: TRBJ2-1
V gene: TRBV4-1
D gene: TRBD2
clone size: NA

CDR3 DNA: TGCGCCAGCAGGCCCGAGGTTTCCTACAATGAGCAGTTCTTC
CDR3 protein: CASRPEVSYNEQFF
J gene: TRBJ2-1
V gene: TRBV10-2
D gene: NA
clone size: NA

CDR3 DNA: TGTGCCAGCAGTTACTCCCGGGGGAGGATCTATGGCTACACCTTC
CDR3 protein: CASSYSRGRIYGYTF
J gene: TRBJ1-2
V gene: TRBV6-5
D gene: NA
clone size: NA

CDR3 DNA: TGCAGCGTGGGGACAGGGGACTCCTACAATGAGCAGTTCTTC
CDR3 protein: CSVGTGDSYNEQFF
J gene: TRBJ2-1
V gene: TRBV29-1
D gene: TRBD1
clone size: NA

CDR3 DNA: TGTGCCAGCAGCCATTCCTCCATGGATGAGCAGTTCTTC
CDR3 protein: CASSHSSMDEQFF
J gene: TRBJ2-1
V gene: TRBV7-3
D gene: NA
clone size: NA

CDR3 DNA: TGTGCCAGCAGCTTTGTACTAGCGGGAGGGCCCGGGGGCACCGGGGAGCTGTTTTTT
CDR3 protein: CASSFVLAGGPGGTGELFF
J gene: TRBJ2-2
V gene: TRBV7-8
D gene: TRBD2
clone size: once

CDR3 DNA: TGCGCCAGCAGCCAAGTCGTGACAGACCGGGATACTGGGGAGCTGTTTTTT
CDR3 protein: CASSQVVTDRDTGELFF
J gene: TRBJ2-2
V gene: TRBV4-1
D gene: NA
clone size: NA

CDR3 DNA: TGCGCCAGCAGCCCAACCGGGACAGGGGAAGGGTACTTC
CDR3 protein: CASSPTGTGEGYF
J gene: TRBJ2-7
V gene: TRBV5-1
D gene: TRBD1
clone size: NA

CDR3 DNA: TGTGCCAGCAGTTCCATGCATTCTGGGGCCCCCTACGAGCAGTACTTC
CDR3 protein: CASSSMHSGAPYEQYF
J gene: TRBJ2-7
V gene: TRBV6-5
D gene: NA
clone size: NA

CDR3 DNA: TGTGCCAGTGGTTGGGGGCTAGCGGGTGGCGAGCAGTACTTC
CDR3 protein: CASGWGLAGGEQYF
J gene: TRBJ2-7
V gene: TRBV5-5
D gene: TRBD2
clone size: NA

CDR3 DNA: TGTGCCAGCAGTCCTCAGGGGACTCTCGAGCACACTGAAGCTTTCTTT
CDR3 protein: CASSPQGTLEHTEAFF
J gene: TRBJ1-1
V gene: TRBV7-2
D gene: NA
clone size: NA

CDR3 DNA: TGTGCCAGCAGCTCCCCGACTAGCGGGAAAAATACCGGGGAGCTGTTTTTT
CDR3 protein: CASSSPTSGKNTGELFF
J gene: TRBJ2-2
V gene: TRBV7-9
D gene: TRBD2
clone size: NA

CDR3 DNA: TGCAGCGTTTGGGTTAGGGGCACTGAAGCTTTCTTT
CDR3 protein: CSVWVRGTEAFF
J gene: TRBJ1-1
V gene: TRBV29-1
D gene: NA
clone size: NA

CDR3 DNA: TGTGCCAGCAGTTTTATACAGTTGATGAGCAATCAGCCCCAGCATTTT
CDR3 protein: CASSFIQLMSNQPQHF
J gene: TRBJ1-5
V gene: TRBV28
D gene: NA
clone size: once

CDR3 DNA: TGCAGCGTCCTCAATAGGGGGCTAGCGGGACCCACAGATACGCAGTATTTT
CDR3 protein: CSVLNRGLAGPTDTQYF
J gene: TRBJ2-3
V gene: TRBV29-1
D gene: TRBD2
clone size: NA

CDR3 DNA: TGTGCCAGTAGTATATGGCGGGGATCAGAAGCTTTCTTT
CDR3 protein: CASSIWRGSEAFF
J gene: TRBJ1-1
V gene: TRBV19
D gene: NA
clone size: NA

CDR3 DNA: TGCGCCAGCAGCCAAGATTGGGTAGGACAGGGGGCGCGCAAGCAGTACTTC
CDR3 protein: CASSQDWVGQGARKQYF
J gene: TRBJ2-7
V gene: TRBV4-3
D gene: TRBD1
clone size: NA

CDR3 DNA: TGTGCCCGCAGCTTGAGTAGCGGGTTCACAGATACGCAGTATTTT
CDR3 protein: CARSLSSGFTDTQYF
J gene: TRBJ2-3
V gene: TRBV11-2
D gene: TRBD2
clone size: NA

CDR3 DNA: TGCGCCAGCAGCCACGGACTAGAGCAGTACTTC
CDR3 protein: CASSHGLEQYF
J gene: TRBJ2-7
V gene: TRBV4-1
D gene: NA
clone size: once

CDR3 DNA: TGTGCCAGCAGTTTCAGGGGGCTTTACAATGAGCAGTTCTTC
CDR3 protein: CASSFRGLYNEQFF
J gene: TRBJ2-1
V gene: TRBV28
D gene: TRBD1
clone size: NA

CDR3 DNA: TGTGCCAGCAGTTACTGGGGCGGTGAGCAGTTCTTC
CDR3 protein: CASSYWGGEQFF
J gene: TRBJ2-1
V gene: TRBV6-6
D gene: NA
clone size: NA

CDR3 DNA: TGTGCCAGCAGTTATTCAGGGACTGGAAACACCATATATTTT
CDR3 protein: CASSYSGTGNTIYF
J gene: TRBJ1-3
V gene: TRBV28
D gene: NA
clone size: once

CDR3 DNA: TGTGCCAGCAGCTTTAGAGGGGAATCCTACAATGAGCAGTTCTTC
CDR3 protein: CASSFRGESYNEQFF
J gene: TRBJ2-1
V gene: TRBV7-8
D gene: NA
clone size: NA

CDR3 DNA: TGTGCCAGCAGTACGGATCCGGGACAGCTCTCTGGGGCCAACGTCCTGACTTTC
CDR3 protein: CASSTDPGQLSGANVLTF
J gene: TRBJ2-6
V gene: TRBV27
D gene: TRBD1
clone size: NA

CDR3 DNA: TGTGCCACCAGCCGCGGGGACAGGGACAATCAGCCCCAGCATTTT
CDR3 protein: CATSRGDRDNQPQHF
J gene: TRBJ1-5
V gene: TRBV15
D gene: TRBD1
clone size: NA

CDR3 DNA: TGTGCCAGCAGCTTGGGACAGGCTGACAATGAGCAGTTCTTC
CDR3 protein: CASSLGQADNEQFF
J gene: TRBJ2-1
V gene: TRBV5-6
D gene: NA
clone size: NA

CDR3 DNA: TGTGCCAGCAGTGCTACCGGGACAGGGGGCTGGAACGAGCAGTACTTC
CDR3 protein: CASSATGTGGWNEQYF
J gene: TRBJ2-7
V gene: TRBV9
D gene: TRBD1
clone size: NA

CDR3 DNA: TGTGCCAGCAGTTCGACAGGGGGCTGGGAGACCCAGTACTTC
CDR3 protein: CASSSTGGWETQYF
J gene: TRBJ2-5
V gene: TRBV27
D gene: TRBD1
clone size: NA

CDR3 DNA: TGTGCCACCAGTGAGGACGGCCGAGTAAACTATGGCTACACCTTC
CDR3 protein: CATSEDGRVNYGYTF
J gene: TRBJ1-2
V gene: TRBV15
D gene: NA
clone size: NA

CDR3 DNA: TGTGCCAGCAGCTTAGATGTAGGCAAATATGAGCAGTTCTTC
CDR3 protein: CASSLDVGKYEQFF
J gene: TRBJ2-1
V gene: TRBV11-2
D gene: NA
clone size: NA

CDR3 DNA: TGCGCCAGCAGCCCAGTTTGGACGCAAGGTCCTGAAGCTTTCTTT
CDR3 protein: CASSPVWTQGPEAFF
J gene: TRBJ1-1
V gene: TRBV4-1
D gene: NA
clone size: NA

CDR3 DNA: TGTGCCAGCTCCCATTGGCGGGAGGTTTCCGGGGAGCTGTTTTTT
CDR3 protein: CASSHWREVSGELFF
J gene: TRBJ2-2
V gene: TRBV7-2
D gene: TRBD2
clone size: NA

CDR3 DNA: TGTGCCAGCAGTCTCCTGCCGCCCGGGACAGGGAACCGTCAGCCCCAGCATTTT
CDR3 protein: CASSLLPPGTGNRQPQHF
J gene: TRBJ1-5
V gene: TRBV27
D gene: TRBD1
clone size: NA

CDR3 DNA: TGTGCCAGTAGTATAGCGGGAGTCTCCTACGAGCAGTACTTC
CDR3 protein: CASSIAGVSYEQYF
J gene: TRBJ2-7
V gene: TRBV19
D gene: NA
clone size: few

CDR3 DNA: TGTGCCAGCAGTGAATTTAGGATTGCGGGAGACACTGAAGCTTTCTTT
CDR3 protein: CASSEFRIAGDTEAFF
J gene: TRBJ1-1
V gene: TRBV25-1
D gene: NA
clone size: NA

CDR3 DNA: TGTGCCAGCGCGACCGGGGGGCGTCACACTGAAGCTTTCTTT
CDR3 protein: CASATGGRHTEAFF
J gene: TRBJ1-1
V gene: TRBV28
D gene: NA
clone size: once

CDR3 DNA: TGCGCCAGCAGCCCACGCGGCCTAAGGCGGGAACGCCACACAGATACGCAGTATTTT
CDR3 protein: CASSPRGLRRERHTDTQYF
J gene: TRBJ2-3
V gene: TRBV4-1
D gene: NA
clone size: once

CDR3 DNA: TGTGCCAGCAGCTTGGAACTAGCGGGAGGGCGGGAGACCCAGTACTTC
CDR3 protein: CASSLELAGGRETQYF
J gene: TRBJ2-5
V gene: TRBV5-6
D gene: TRBD2
clone size: few

CDR3 DNA: TGTGCCAGCAGCTTAAATTCGATCGGCTATGGCTACACCTTC
CDR3 protein: CASSLNSIGYGYTF
J gene: TRBJ1-2
V gene: TRBV7-6
D gene: NA
clone size: NA

CDR3 DNA: TGTGCCAGCAGCTCGGGCCTTGAAGCTTTCTTT
CDR3 protein: CASSSGLEAFF
J gene: TRBJ1-1
V gene: TRBV5-4
D gene: NA
clone size: NA

CDR3 DNA: TGTGCCAGCAGCCGCGACAGGGGACCCTACGAGCAGTACTTC
CDR3 protein: CASSRDRGPYEQYF
J gene: TRBJ2-7
V gene: TRBV11-2
D gene: TRBD1
clone size: NA

CDR3 DNA: TGTGCCAGCAGCCAAGTAGGGCGGGGCCTGGGCACAGATACGCAGTATTTT
CDR3 protein: CASSQVGRGLGTDTQYF
J gene: TRBJ2-3
V gene: TRBV14
D gene: NA
clone size: NA

CDR3 DNA: TGCGCCAGCAGCCAACCGGGACTAGCGAGCGGGGAGCTGTTTTTT
CDR3 protein: CASSQPGLASGELFF
J gene: TRBJ2-2
V gene: TRBV4-3
D gene: TRBD2
clone size: NA

CDR3 DNA: TGTGCCAGCAGTACGCGACAGGGGAACAATGAGCAGTTCTTC
CDR3 protein: CASSTRQGNNEQFF
J gene: TRBJ2-1
V gene: TRBV27
D gene: TRBD1
clone size: NA

CDR3 DNA: TGTGCCAGCAGCGTAGCAGCGGCTAGCTCCTACGAGCAGTACTTC
CDR3 protein: CASSVAAASSYEQYF
J gene: TRBJ2-7
V gene: TRBV9
D gene: NA
clone size: NA

CDR3 DNA: TGTGCCAGCTCACCAGAAACTTCAGGGGTCGTTAACACCGGGGAGCTGTTTTTT
CDR3 protein: CASSPETSGVVNTGELFF
J gene: TRBJ2-2
V gene: TRBV18
D gene: NA
clone size: NA